This T cell receptor beta chain was obtained from a study of Graves' ophthalmopathy and Graves' hyperthyroidism (dated by TCRdb to 2017 to 2018). Describing the broader study: A patient counted as having stable hyperthyroidism if there was no progression to ophthalmopathy within 18 months of follow-up. TCR beta repertoire signatures were used to distinguish Graves' ophthalmopathy from Graves' hyperthyroidism and to predict progression to ophthalmopathy. In total, around 140 blood samples were TCR-sequenced: fewer than 50 ophthalmopathy, some 75 hyperthyroidism and some 17 hyperthyroidism-to-ophthalmopathy patients. A discovery set of 100 patients (43 ophthalmopathy, about 58 stable hyperthyroidism) was enrolled to explore V-J signatures distinguishing ophthalmopathy from hyperthyroidism. For independent validation, a separate cohort was made up of 18 to 20 hyperthyroidism patients plus 17 patients who later progressed from hyperthyroidism to ophthalmopathy. T-cell repertoires of thyroid tissue and blood were compared in a handful of hyperthyroidism patients. Following sampling, methimazole starting at 30 mg daily was administered to hyperthyroidism patients, and high-dose intravenous methylprednisolone was administered to ophthalmopathy patients.

For repertoire sequencing, TCR beta CDR3 regions were amplified from RNA transcripts. The first round of RT-PCR was done with HTBI primers and the Qiagen OneStep RT-PCR kit, and was followed by a second round of multiplex PCR, then size selection and purification. Libraries were sequenced on an Illumina HiSeq2000 using paired-end 100 bp reads. The published analysis was carried out like this. SOAPnuke was used for read processing, and reads with adapters, uncalled bases, a mean Phred below 15, or no exact constant-primer or identifier match were discarded. COPE v1.2.5 was used to merge the high-quality paired reads. Clonotypes were defined as unique nucleotide sequences and were aligned to IMGT TRB V, D and J references using MiTCR v1.1. Analysis was restricted to V-J combinations with a frequency above 0.0001, which covered 99.2% of repertoires. A TCR clonal expansion and chaos score per V-J combination was defined as the ratio of F50 clonal expansion to chaos observed in the TCRdist matrix. Welch's t-statistics and random forest were used to reduce the features to 10 to 15 V-J combinations, which were then used as input to a naive Bayes classifier. Thyroid-blood repertoire similarity was quantified with the Morisita-Horn index. The public reads were reanalyzed by TCRdb: fastp trimming at Q25, MiXCR alignment, in-frame beta chains only. Each CDR3 protein appears once, grouped with its most common genes and DNA. The V and J calls here are based on TCRdb, not the publication. The sample data list about 550,000 distinct CDR3 sequences, and under 45% of these were observed just once. About 4% of the sample is taken by the ten largest.

Broad study findings and their caveats: Among expanded thyroid clonotypes with frequency above 0.001, most also showed up in blood, which suggests that blood repertoires may reflect the thyroid immune response. Sample size was not statistically predetermined, and group allocation was not concealed from the investigators. Ophthalmopathy was separated from stable hyperthyroidism by the 13-signature model with about 88% sensitivity and less than 82% specificity in cross-validation and with 80%/75% in the test set. In validation, the model predicted ophthalmopathy progression with more than 70% sensitivity and 72.22% specificity; about a dozen predicted patients were CT-confirmed with GO in a median of approximately 6.2 months.

The germline V gene specifies SGHRS as CDR1 and YFSETQ as CDR2. Deletion took 4 bases off V and 0 bases off J, with a span of 16 bases between the germline ends. Spanning cysteine to phenylalanine, the CDR3 consists of 16 amino acids. The only DNA kept is the CDR3, 48 bases in frame from the first base. The hyperthyroidism patients were 18 to 65 years old and newly diagnosed, with a disease duration of less than 2 months. Patients with other autoimmune diseases, uncontrolled infections, pregnancy or lactation were excluded. Clinical symptoms, serum thyroxine, TRAb, thyroid ultrasound and orbital computed tomography were used for diagnosis. Total RNA was extracted using Trizol reagent, and RNA quality was checked on an Agilent 2100 Bioanalyzer. This clonotype was found many times. The clone's antigen remains unknown. No much larger clone is present one base from it, and per-base qualities are unavailable.

This sequence originates from an adult man with Graves' hyperthyroidism. Sample: peripheral blood or thyroid tissue (not recorded which). The chain was built from TRBV5-1 and TRBJ1-1; TRBD1 is a weak D gene call, 5 bases matching. The CDR3 reads CASSDVAGRLNTEAFF. Read as DNA, the sequence is TGCGCCAGCAGCGATGTTGCAGGGCGCTTGAACACTGAAGCTTTCTTT.